This T cell receptor beta chain was sequenced in a study of T-cell reconstitution after alpha-beta-depleted transplantation in children. This clonotype has at least ten counts. This CDR3 region has 17 residues. Germline CDR1 KGHDR, CDR2 SFDVKD. J was trimmed by 0 bases and V by 4 bases; bases with no gene match: 4. As it was prepared, the TCRbeta library received unique molecular identifiers. TCRdb re-called the PCR reads with MiXCR, one entry per CDR3 protein. The profile shows roughly 100,000 distinct CDR3 sequences, 4.5% to 7.5% of them singletons. The TCR was taken from a female patient younger than 10 who had a stem cell transplant for Fanconi anemia, so the T cells may come from the graft donor. The rearrangement uses TRBV24-1 and TRBJ2-1; 11 positions match TRBD2. The source material was PBMCs, mostly from graft donor cells, sampled 60 days after TCRalphabeta/CD19-depleted stem cell transplant. CDR3 protein: CATSDPGTSGSYNEQFF. The CDR3 DNA follows: TGTGCCACCAGTGACCCCGGGACTAGCGGCTCCTACAATGAGCAGTTCTTC.